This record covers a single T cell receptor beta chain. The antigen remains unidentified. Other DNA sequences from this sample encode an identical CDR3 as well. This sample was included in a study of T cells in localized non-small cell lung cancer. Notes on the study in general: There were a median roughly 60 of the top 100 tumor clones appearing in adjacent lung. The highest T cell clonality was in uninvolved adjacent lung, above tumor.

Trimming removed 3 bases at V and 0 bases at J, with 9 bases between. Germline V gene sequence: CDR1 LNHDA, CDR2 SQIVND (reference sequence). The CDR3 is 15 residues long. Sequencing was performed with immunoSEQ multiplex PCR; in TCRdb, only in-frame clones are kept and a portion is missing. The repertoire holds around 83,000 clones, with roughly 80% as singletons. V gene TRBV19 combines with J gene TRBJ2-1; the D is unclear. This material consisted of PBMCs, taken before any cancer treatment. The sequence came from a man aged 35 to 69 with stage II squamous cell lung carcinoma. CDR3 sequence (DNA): TGTGCCAGTAGTATCAGGCCCAGCTCCTACAATGAGCAGTTCTTC. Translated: CASSIRPSSYNEQFF.